This T cell receptor beta chain was identified in a study of blood T cell repertoires in COVID-19. Study information: T cells, B-cell-depleted T cells, or PBMCs provided the cDNA or gDNA that served as material.

Per the original methods: Cell counts per sample came from amplifying reference gene primers. Sequencing used immunoSEQ multiplex PCR; TCRdb keeps in-frame clones, though not all of them. D and trimming come from the DNA, and the V and J calls and clone size come from that table. The table has nearly 80,000 clones, around 90% seen once. CDR3 length: 15 residues. CDR1 is SGHDT, CDR2 YYEEEE, per germline. J lost 2 bases, V lost 4 bases, and 5 bases had no gene match. This chain joins TRBV5-6 and TRBJ1-3, with 8 bases identical to TRBD1. The sample taken for sequencing was peripheral blood. The receptor was derived from a woman aged 80 or over with acute or convalescent COVID-19. CDR3 sequence reads: CASSQDRVPGNTIYF. The CDR3 bases are TGTGCCAGCAGCCAGGACAGGGTCCCTGGAAACACCATATATTTT.